The 23 T cell receptor beta chains listed next were all sequenced from one sample in a study of beta chain features in type 1 diabetes. The entirety of the isolated RNA underwent reverse transcription, so expressed TCRB transcripts were sequenced. Sequencing was performed with immunoSEQ multiplex PCR; in TCRdb, only in-frame clones are kept and a portion is missing. Among around 450,000 clones, 9.5% to 12% were seen once, and the ten largest hold more than 0.045%. Sequenced input: naive CD4+ T cells from blood. All receptors come from a woman aged 18-29 years in good health.

The chain joins TRBV7-2 to TRBJ2-3; 9 positions match TRBD1. Trimming removed 3 bases from V and 6 bases from J; junction bases left unmatched: 10. The CDR3 covers 16 residues. Germline V gives CDR1 SGHTA, CDR2 FQGNSA. The CDR3 sequence is CASSFDRGLPKDTQYF. In DNA, the CDR3 is TGTGCCAGCAGCTTCGACAGGGGGTTACCCAAGGATACGCAGTATTTT.

The chain links TRBV9 to TRBJ1-3; the D gene is possibly TRBD1 (5 bases). The CDR3 totals 17 residues. V dropped 3 bases and J dropped 4 bases, with 20 bases sitting between them. Germline V lookup: CDR1 SGDLS, CDR2 YYNGEE. Here the CDR3 DNA reads TGTGCCAGCAGCGGTGTTGGGGCAGGGATAAAAGGAAACACCATATATTTT. Translation gives CASSGVGAGIKGNTIYF.

This clone turned up a few times. The chain combines TRBV10-2 with TRBJ2-5, with D hard to call. Trimming pared 3 bases from V and 4 bases from J, leaving 6 bases between. CDR1 WSHSY and CDR2 SAAADI come from the germline V gene. The CDR3 extends over 12 amino acids. This CDR3 is CASSDWAETQYF. As DNA, the CDR3 is TGCGCCAGCAGTGATTGGGCAGAGACCCAGTACTTC.

The chain recombines TRBV7-3 with TRBJ2-3; D is unclear. Germline CDR1 SGHTA, CDR2 FQGTGA. V lost 2 bases and J 6 bases, leaving 15 bases between the germline ends. This CDR3 has 15 amino acids. The CDR3 region is CASSLASGRVDTQYF. The CDR3, as DNA: TGTGCCAGCAGCTTAGCGTCGGGCCGAGTGGATACGCAGTATTTT.

As concerns this clone: The germline gene is not matched at one end of the junction; a read error may be the cause. The chain recombines TRBV7-2 with TRBJ2-1; TRBD1 agrees at 9 bases. This CDR3 comprises 15 residues. The germline V gene has CDR1 SGHTA and CDR2 FQGNSA. For the CDR3, the DNA is TGTGCCAGCAGCCGCGACAGGGGGTCCTCCAATGAGCAGTTCTTC. It codes for CASSRDRGSSNEQFF.

There are a few counts of this clone. As DNA, the CDR3 is TGTGCCAGCAGCTTAGGACTAGCGGGTAACAATGAGCAGTTCTTC. It is translated as CASSLGLAGNNEQFF. V usage is TRBV7-8 and J usage is TRBJ2-1; 10 bases map to TRBD2. With 1 base clipped from V and 5 bases from J, the junction kept 2 bases outside the gene matches. CDR3 length equals 15 residues. Germline V gene lookup returns CDR1 SGHVS and CDR2 FQNEAQ.

The table lists this clone with a few counts. The CDR3 reads CASSRDTQNVGYTF. The DNA of the CDR3 is TGTGCCAGCTCACGGGACACTCAGAATGTGGGCTACACCTTC. V usage is TRBV18 and J usage is TRBJ1-2; D is perhaps TRBD1 (6 bases). CDR1 KGHSH and CDR2 LQKENI come from the germline V gene. V gave up 4 bases and J gave up 8 bases, with 17 bases separating them. This CDR3 contains 14 residues.

J is TRBJ2-6 and V is TRBV19, with no clear D. CDR3 length equals 12 residues. Trimming pared 8 bases from V and 6 bases from J, leaving 8 bases between. CDR1 LNHDA and CDR2 SQIVND come from the germline V gene (reference sequence). This chain's CDR3 is CASSTMANVLTF. In DNA, the CDR3 is TGTGCCAGTTCGACGATGGCCAACGTCCTGACTTTC.

The J gene is TRBJ2-7, the V gene TRBV28; 8 bases agree with TRBD1. Per germline, CDR1 MDHEN and CDR2 SYDVKM. The V and J ends lost 5 bases and 4 bases, in that order; junction bases with no gene match: 10. This CDR3 region has 15 residues. CDR3 in amino acids: CASSRPGQAVYEQYF. The CDR3 nucleotides read TGTGCCAGCAGTCGCCCGGGACAGGCCGTATACGAGCAGTACTTC.

This clone was detected only a few times. The J gene is TRBJ2-2, the V gene TRBV5-4, with no clear D. Germline CDR1 is SGHNT and CDR2 is YYREEE (reference sequence). Trimming removed 4 bases from V and 3 bases from J, with 16 bases in between. This CDR3 is built from 16 residues. CDR3 in DNA: TGTGCCAGCAGCATTAACCGGAACCTTGACACCGGGGAGCTGTTTTTT. Its translation is CASSINRNLDTGELFF.

The sample holds a few counts of this clone. This sequence joins TRBV7-6 and TRBJ1-3; tentative D call: TRBD1 (6 bases). Trimming removed 5 bases at V and 0 bases at J, with 11 bases between. Germline assignment: CDR1 SGHVS and CDR2 FNYEAQ. The CDR3 spans 15 residues. The DNA for the CDR3 is TGTGCCAGCAGCCATACAGGGACCTCTGGAAACACCATATATTTT. Protein sequence: CASSHTGTSGNTIYF.

CDR3 nucleotides: TGTGCCAGCAGGGAGGCCGCCGGAAAGACCCAGTACTTC. Its protein is CASREAAGKTQYF. The V gene is TRBV7-6, the J gene TRBJ2-5; a weak D match, TRBD2 (5 bases). The ends were cut back, 6 bases at V and 6 bases at J, with 14 bases in the middle. Germline V gene data show CDR1 as SGHVS and CDR2 as FNYEAQ. The CDR3 spans 13 residues.

This clone was seen a handful of times. This rearrangement joins TRBV7-8 to TRBJ1-1, with D uncertain. Germline V gives CDR1 SGHVS, CDR2 FQNEAQ. V was clipped by 1 base and J by 7 bases, with 4 bases between them. This CDR3 spans 11 amino acids. Here the CDR3 DNA reads TGTGCCAGCAGCTTAGGAGGTGAAGCTTTCTTT. As protein: CASSLGGEAFF.

This clone was detected only a few times. V usage is TRBV28 and J usage is TRBJ2-3; weak D call: TRBD2 (6 bases). The CDR3 totals 14 residues. From germline, CDR1 is MDHEN and CDR2 SYDVKM. V lost 7 bases, J lost 6 bases, and 17 bases lay in between. Here the CDR3 DNA reads TGTGCCAGCACCATTGGGGGGAGTCCGGATACGCAGTATTTT. It translates to CASTIGGSPDTQYF.

The chain carries TRBV18 and TRBJ1-1; D gene unclear. This CDR3 has 13 amino acids. Germline assignment: CDR1 KGHSH and CDR2 LQKENI. Trimming took off 3 bases at V and 1 base at J, with 6 bases between the two ends. CDR3 bases: TGTGCCAGCTCACCTTATGGGAACACTGAAGCTTTCTTT. Translated, it gives CASSPYGNTEAFF.

This clone was recorded a few times. The chain carries TRBV14 and TRBJ2-7, with 8 positions matching TRBD1. The CDR3 contains 15 residues. Germline CDR1 and CDR2: SGHDN and FVKESK. Unmatched junction bases numbered 11, after V lost 4 bases and J lost 6 bases. CDR3 DNA: TGTGCCAGCAGCCCGTGGACAGGGACGATTTCCGAGCAGTACTTC. This translates into CASSPWTGTISEQYF. The entire variable domain, with the rest obtained from reference TRBV14 and TRBJ2-7, is as follows: EAGVTQFPSHSVIEKGQTVTLRCDPISGHDNLYWYRRVMGKEIKFLLHFVKESKQDESGMPNNRFLAERTGGTYSTLKVQPAELEDSGVYFCASSPWTGTISEQYFGPGTRLTVT.

The chain combines TRBV29-1 with TRBJ2-7; TRBD1 is a possible D gene (5 bases). Germline CDR1 and CDR2: SQVTM and ANQGSEA. The CDR3 runs 12 residues. V was clipped by 7 bases and J by 3 bases, with 13 bases between them. CDR3 nucleotides: TGCAGCGCCTTAGACAGTAACTACGAGCAGTACTTC. It yields the protein CSALDSNYEQYF.

The chain recombines TRBV2 with TRBJ2-1, with 16 bases fitting TRBD2. The trim removed 6 bases at V and 10 bases at J, leaving 3 bases unmatched. The V gene's germline CDR1 is SNHLY and CDR2 FYNNEI. The CDR3 is 14 residues long. CDR3 nucleotides: TGTGCCAGCAGGGGACTAGCGGGAGGGTTAGAGCAGTTCTTC. It is translated as CASRGLAGGLEQFF.

This clone was counted only a few times. The chain has TRBV29-1 and TRBJ1-2; TRBD1 matches 7 bases. The CDR3 is made up of 15 amino acids. The germline V gene encodes CDR1 SQVTM and CDR2 ANQGSEA. V lost 2 bases, J lost 4 bases, and 10 bases stayed unmatched. This CDR3 is CSVEWLGQRPYGYTF. CDR3 DNA: TGCAGCGTTGAATGGTTGGGACAGCGCCCCTATGGCTACACCTTC.

This clone has just a few counts. The chain uses TRBV5-4 and TRBJ1-2; 8 bases line up with TRBD1. Germline-derived CDR1 and CDR2 are SGHNT and YYREEE (reference sequence). The CDR3 covers 15 residues. The trim removed 0 bases at V and 7 bases at J, leaving 8 bases unmatched. CDR3 coding DNA: TGTGCCAGCAGCTTGGGAAGCCAGGGGGCTAGTGGCTACACCTTC. It yields the protein CASSLGSQGASGYTF. Full variable domain (missing parts from reference TRBV5-4 and TRBJ1-2): ETGVTQSPTHLIKTRGQQVTLRCSSQSGHNTVSWYQQALGQGPQFIFQYYREEENGRGNFPPRFSGLQFPNYSSELNVNALELDDSALYLCASSLGSQGASGYTFGSGTRLTVV.

A few counts support this clone. J is TRBJ1-6 and V is TRBV29-1; 8 bases align to TRBD1. Looked up from germline, CDR1 is SQVTM and CDR2 is ANQGSEA. After removal of 4 bases from V and 7 bases from J, the junction contained 6 bases not matched to a gene. This CDR3 is 14 amino acids long. The CDR3 coding sequence is TGCAGCGTTGGGGCAGGGGGCTCGAATTCACCCCTCCACTTT. Translated: CSVGAGGSNSPLHF.

The chain is built from TRBV7-2 and TRBJ2-3; D is ambiguous. Trimming pared 1 base from V and 0 bases from J, leaving 8 bases between. The germline V gene encodes CDR1 SGHTA and CDR2 FQGNSA. CDR3 length: 15 amino acids. The CDR3 spells CASSLVSRSTDTQYF. The CDR3 DNA reads as TGTGCCAGCAGCTTAGTCTCGAGAAGCACAGATACGCAGTATTTT.

In this sample, this clone turned up a few times. V is TRBV30 and J is TRBJ2-7, with 7 bases matching TRBD2. Germline loops: CDR1 GTSNPN, CDR2 SVGIG (reference sequence). The CDR3 extends over 12 amino acids. Trimming took 0 bases from V and 6 from J; bases not matched to a gene: 2. The CDR3 DNA follows: TGTGCCTGGAGTGTTAGGGAGGGCGAGCAGTACTTC. Translating it yields CAWSVREGEQYF.